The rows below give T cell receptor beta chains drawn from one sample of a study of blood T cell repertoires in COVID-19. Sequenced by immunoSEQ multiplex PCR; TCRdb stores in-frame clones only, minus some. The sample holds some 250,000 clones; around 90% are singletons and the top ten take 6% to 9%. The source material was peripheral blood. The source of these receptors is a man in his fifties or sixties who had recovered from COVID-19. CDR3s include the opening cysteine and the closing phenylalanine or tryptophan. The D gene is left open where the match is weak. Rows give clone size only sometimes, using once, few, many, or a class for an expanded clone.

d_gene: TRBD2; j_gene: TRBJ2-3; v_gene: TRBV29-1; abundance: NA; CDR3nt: TGCAGCGTTGCGTATCGGGGGGGGGCAGATACGCAGTATTTT; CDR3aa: CSVAYRGGADTQYF
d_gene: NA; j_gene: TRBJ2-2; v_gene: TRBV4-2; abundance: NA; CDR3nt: TGTGCCAGCAGCCAAGATGGTCCCGGCGGGGAGCTGTTTTTT; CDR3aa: CASSQDGPGGELFF
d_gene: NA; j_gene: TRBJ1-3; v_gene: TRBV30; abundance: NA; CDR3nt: TGTGCCTGGAGTGAGACACTCTCTGGAAACACCATATATTTT; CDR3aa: CAWSETLSGNTIYF
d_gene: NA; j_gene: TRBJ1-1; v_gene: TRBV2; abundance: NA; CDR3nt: TGTGCCAGCGGTAGGGGGGGCGGAAGCACTGAAGCTTTCTTT; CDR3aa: CASGRGGGSTEAFF
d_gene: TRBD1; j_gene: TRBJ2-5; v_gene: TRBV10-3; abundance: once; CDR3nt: TGTGCCATCAGTGAGCGACAAGGACAGGTGTCGGAGACCCAGTACTTC; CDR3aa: CAISERQGQVSETQYF
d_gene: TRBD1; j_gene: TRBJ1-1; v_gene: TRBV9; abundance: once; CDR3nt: TGTGCCAGCAGCTCCTATCGAGACAGGGGTAGAGGGTCTGAAGCTTTCTTT; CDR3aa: CASSSYRDRGRGSEAFF
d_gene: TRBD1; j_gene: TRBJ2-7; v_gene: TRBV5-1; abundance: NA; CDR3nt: TGCGCCAGCAGCTTAGTAGGGACAGCCTACGAGCAGTACTTC; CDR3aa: CASSLVGTAYEQYF
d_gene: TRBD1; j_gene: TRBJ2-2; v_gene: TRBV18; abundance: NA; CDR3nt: TGTGCCAGCTCACGTCTAAGGACAGGGGACACCGGGGAGCTGTTTTTT; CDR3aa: CASSRLRTGDTGELFF
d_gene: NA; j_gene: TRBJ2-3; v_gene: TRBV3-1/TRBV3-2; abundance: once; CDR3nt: TGTGCCAGCAGCCATACACTCCCGGTCGCGGGGCTCACAGATACGCAGTATTTT; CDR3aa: CASSHTLPVAGLTDTQYF
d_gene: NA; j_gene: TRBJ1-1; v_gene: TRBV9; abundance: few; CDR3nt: TGTGCCAGCAGCGCCTTTCCAGGGAACGCTGAAGCTTTCTTT; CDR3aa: CASSAFPGNAEAFF
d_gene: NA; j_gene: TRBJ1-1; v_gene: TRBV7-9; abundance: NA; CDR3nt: TGTGCCAGCAGCTTAGTCCCTCGGACAGAAAACACTGAAGCTTTCTTT; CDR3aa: CASSLVPRTENTEAFF
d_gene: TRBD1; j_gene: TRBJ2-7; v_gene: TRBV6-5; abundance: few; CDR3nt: TGTGCCAGCAGTTACTCCTTCACAGGGGCGTACGAGCAGTACTTC; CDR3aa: CASSYSFTGAYEQYF
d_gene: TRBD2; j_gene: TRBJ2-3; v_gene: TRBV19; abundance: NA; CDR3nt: TGTGCCAGTAGTAGGACTAGCGCCAGTAGCACAGATACGCAGTATTTT; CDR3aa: CASSRTSASSTDTQYF
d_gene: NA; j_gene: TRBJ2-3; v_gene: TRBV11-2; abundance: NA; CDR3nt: TGTGCCAGCAGCTTAGCTGGGGGGGCAGCGGATACGCAGTATTTT; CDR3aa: CASSLAGGAADTQYF
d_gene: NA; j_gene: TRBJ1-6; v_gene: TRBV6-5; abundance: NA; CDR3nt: TGTGCCAGCAGCCGAACACGAAATAATTCACCCCTCCACTTT; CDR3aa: CASSRTRNNSPLHF
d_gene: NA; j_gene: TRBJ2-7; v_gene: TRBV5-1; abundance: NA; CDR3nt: TGCGCCAGCAGCCCCCAAGGGGTAGCCTACGAGCAGTACTTC; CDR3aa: CASSPQGVAYEQYF
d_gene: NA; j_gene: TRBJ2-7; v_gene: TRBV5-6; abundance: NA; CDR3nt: TGTGCCAGCAGTATGGAGCCCTCCTACGAGCAGTACTTC; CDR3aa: CASSMEPSYEQYF
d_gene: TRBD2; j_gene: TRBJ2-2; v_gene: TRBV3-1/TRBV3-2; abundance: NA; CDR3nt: TGTGCCAGCAGCCAAAACGGCGGGGGGGCTTACACCGGGGAGCTGTTTTTT; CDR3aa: CASSQNGGGAYTGELFF
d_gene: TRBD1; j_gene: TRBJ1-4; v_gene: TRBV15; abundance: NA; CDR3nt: TGTGCCACCAGCAGGGGACAGGGGGATGAAAAACTGTTTTTT; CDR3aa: CATSRGQGDEKLFF
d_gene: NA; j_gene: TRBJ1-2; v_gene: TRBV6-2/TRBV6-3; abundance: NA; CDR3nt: TGTGCCAGCAGTTCCCCAGGGGACGGTGACTATGGCTACACCTTC; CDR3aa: CASSSPGDGDYGYTF
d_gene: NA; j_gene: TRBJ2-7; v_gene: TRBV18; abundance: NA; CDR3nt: TGTGCCAGCTCACCGGCCCAGGGGGGAATTGGCTACGAGCAGTACTTC; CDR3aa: CASSPAQGGIGYEQYF
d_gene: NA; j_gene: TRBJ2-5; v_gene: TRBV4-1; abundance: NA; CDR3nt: TGCGCCAGCAGCGGGGGGAGTAGAGGAAAAGAGACCCAGTACTTC; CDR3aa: CASSGGSRGKETQYF
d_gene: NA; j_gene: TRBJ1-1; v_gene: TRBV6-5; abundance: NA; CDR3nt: TGTGCCAGCAGTTATATAAGGGGAGGAGCTGAAGCTTTCTTT; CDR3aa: CASSYIRGGAEAFF
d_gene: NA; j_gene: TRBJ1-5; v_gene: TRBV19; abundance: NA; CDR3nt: TGTGCCAGTAGTAATTTTGGGAGCGTTGTGGATCAGCCCCAGCATTTT; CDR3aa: CASSNFGSVVDQPQHF
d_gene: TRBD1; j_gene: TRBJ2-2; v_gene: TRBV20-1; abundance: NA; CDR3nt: TGCAGTGCTAGTCTAACGGGACAGCTGAACACCGGGGAGCTGTTTTTT; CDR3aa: CSASLTGQLNTGELFF
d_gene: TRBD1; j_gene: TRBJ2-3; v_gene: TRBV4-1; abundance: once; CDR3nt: TGCGCCAGCAGCCACCCCGGACAGGGGATAGATACGCAGTATTTT; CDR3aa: CASSHPGQGIDTQYF
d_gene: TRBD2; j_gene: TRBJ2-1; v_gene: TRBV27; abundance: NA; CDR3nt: TGTGCCAGCAGTTATTGGGGGGGAAATTACAATGAGCAGTTCTTC; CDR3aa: CASSYWGGNYNEQFF
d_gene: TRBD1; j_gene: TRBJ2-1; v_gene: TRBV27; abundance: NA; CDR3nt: TGTGCCACCCTTCTTAGGACAGGGGGCCGGGATGAGCAGTTCTTC; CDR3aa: CATLLRTGGRDEQFF
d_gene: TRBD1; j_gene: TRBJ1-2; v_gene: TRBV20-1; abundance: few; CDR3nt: TGCAGTGCTAGTCCCGGGACAGGGGTCCATAGTGGCTACACCTTC; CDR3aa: CSASPGTGVHSGYTF
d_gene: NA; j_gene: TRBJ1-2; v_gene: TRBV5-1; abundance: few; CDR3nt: TGCGCCAGCAGCTTGGAGTCGCGCCAGGGCATCATCGGCTATGGCTACACCTTC; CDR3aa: CASSLESRQGIIGYGYTF
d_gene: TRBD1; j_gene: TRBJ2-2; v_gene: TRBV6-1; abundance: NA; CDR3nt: TGTGCCAGCAGTGTTGGACAGGGGACTTTTGACGGGGAGCTGTTTTTT; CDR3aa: CASSVGQGTFDGELFF
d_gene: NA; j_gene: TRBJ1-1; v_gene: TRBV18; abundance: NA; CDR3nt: TGTGCCAGCTCACCCCGGACAGATACAGAAGCTTTCTTT; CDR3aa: CASSPRTDTEAFF
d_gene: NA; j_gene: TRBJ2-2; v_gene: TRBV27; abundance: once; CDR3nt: TGTGCCAGCAGTCCTGTTGTCACCGGGGAGCTGTTTTTT; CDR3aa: CASSPVVTGELFF
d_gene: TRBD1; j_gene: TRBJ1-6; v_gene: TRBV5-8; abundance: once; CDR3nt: TGTGCCACCGACTCCTCAGGGGGCTCTTTTCGTAATTCACCCCTCCACTTT; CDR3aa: CATDSSGGSFRNSPLHF
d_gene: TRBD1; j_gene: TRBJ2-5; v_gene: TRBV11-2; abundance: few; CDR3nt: TGTGCCAGCAGCTTAGGGGGGACAGATCAAGAGACCCAGTACTTC; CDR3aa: CASSLGGTDQETQYF
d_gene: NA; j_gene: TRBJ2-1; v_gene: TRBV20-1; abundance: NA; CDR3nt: TGCAGTGCTAGTGAAGGGGGCTCCTACAATGAGCAGTTCTTC; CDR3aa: CSASEGGSYNEQFF
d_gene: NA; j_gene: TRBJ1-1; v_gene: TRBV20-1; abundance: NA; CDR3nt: TGCAGTGCTAGTACAGGGACCTTGAACACTGAAGCTTTCTTT; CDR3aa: CSASTGTLNTEAFF
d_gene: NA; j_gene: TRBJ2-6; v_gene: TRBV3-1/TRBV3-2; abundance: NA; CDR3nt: TGTGCCAGCAGCCCAGCAGGGACTGGGGCCAACGTCCTGACTTTC; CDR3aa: CASSPAGTGANVLTF
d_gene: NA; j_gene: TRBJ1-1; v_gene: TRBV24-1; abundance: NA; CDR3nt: TGTGCCACCAGTGACACTCAGGGGAAAGCTTTCTTT; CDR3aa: CATSDTQGKAFF
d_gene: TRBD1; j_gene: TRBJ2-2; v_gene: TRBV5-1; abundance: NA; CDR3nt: TGCGCCAGCAGCTCAGGGGGCAGTAGGACCGGGGAGCTGTTTTTT; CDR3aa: CASSSGGSRTGELFF
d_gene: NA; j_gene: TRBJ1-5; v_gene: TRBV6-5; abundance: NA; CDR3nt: TGTGCCAGCACCTACACCCCAGGGGGCAATCAGCCCCAGCATTTT; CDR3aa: CASTYTPGGNQPQHF